This is a list of T cell receptor beta chains from one sample in a study of T-cell reconstitution after alpha-beta-depleted transplantation in children. TCRdb recomputed calls from the PCR reads with MiXCR, one row per CDR3 protein. This repertoire shows fewer than 750,000 distinct CDR3 sequences, 23% found once; its top ten account for 12% to 15%. Sequenced here: PBMCs, mostly from graft donor cells, sampled 360 days after TCRalphabeta/CD19-depleted stem cell transplant. Receptors were obtained from a boy less than two years old who had a stem cell transplant for acute myeloid leukemia, so the T cells may come from the graft donor. CDR3s include the opening cysteine and the closing phenylalanine or tryptophan. The order of the fields is J gene, V gene, clone size, D gene, CDR3 protein, CDR3 DNA. The D gene is left open where the match is weak. For some rows the clone size is stated as once, few or many, or as a class when expanded; others skip it.

>TRBJ2-3|TRBV12-3/TRBV12-4|-|-
CASTPWFQSDTQYF
TGTGCCAGCACCCCCTGGTTCCAGTCCGATACGCAGTATTTT
>TRBJ1-2|TRBV11-3|many|-
CASSRRDNYGYTF
TGTGCCAGCAGCCGCCGGGACAACTATGGCTACACCTTC
>TRBJ1-1|TRBV7-2|few|-
CASSLQGWATEAFF
TGTGCCAGCAGCTTACAGGGATGGGCCACTGAAGCTTTCTTT
>TRBJ2-1|TRBV12-3/TRBV12-4|few|-
CASRKGHWQFF
TGTGCCAGCAGAAAGGGACACTGGCAGTTCTTC
>TRBJ2-3|TRBV5-1|many|-
CASSLRDQHTDTQYF
TGCGCCAGCAGCTTAAGGGACCAACACACAGATACGCAGTATTTT
>TRBJ1-3|TRBV7-9|many|-
CASSLRQTSGNTIYF
TGTGCCAGCAGCTTAAGACAGACCTCTGGAAACACCATATATTTT
>TRBJ1-4|TRBV29-1|-|-
CSVLGDTGSSEKLFF
TGCAGCGTACTAGGCGATACAGGGTCTAGTGAAAAACTGTTTTTT
>TRBJ2-6|TRBV20-1|-|-
CSARAGPSSSGANVLTF
TGCAGTGCTAGGGCTGGGCCGTCAAGCTCTGGGGCCAACGTCCTGACTTTC
>TRBJ1-2|TRBV20-1|-|TRBD1
CSARDLKGQPYGYTF
TGCAGTGCTAGAGATTTGAAGGGACAGCCCTATGGCTACACCTTC
>TRBJ1-1|TRBV7-2|once|-
CASSFTVVGTEAFF
TGTGCCAGCAGCTTTACGGTTGTAGGCACTGAAGCTTTCTTT
>TRBJ2-2|TRBV15|many|-
CATSRDLTPVPTSGELFF
TGTGCCACCAGCAGAGACCTGACTCCTGTTCCGACCTCCGGGGAGCTGTTTTTT
>TRBJ1-1|TRBV29-1|-|TRBD1
CSVAADRDTEAFF
TGCAGCGTGGCCGCTGACAGGGACACTGAAGCTTTCTTT
>TRBJ1-5|TRBV12-3/TRBV12-4|many|-
CASSLAALSNQPQHF
TGTGCCAGCAGTTTAGCGGCCCTCAGCAATCAGCCCCAGCATTTT
>TRBJ2-3|TRBV15|many|-
CATSRDLRDKEFGTQYF
TGTGCCACCAGCAGAGATCTAAGGGACAAGGAGTTTGGTACGCAGTATTTT
>TRBJ1-2|TRBV7-8|many|-
CASSLGRMNYGYTF
TGTGCCAGCAGCTTAGGACGGATGAACTATGGCTACACCTTC
>TRBJ2-2|TRBV7-2|many|-
CASSLNGGISGELFF
TGTGCCAGCAGCCTTAACGGGGGAATCTCCGGGGAGCTGTTTTTT
>TRBJ2-2|TRBV7-2|many|-
CASSKGGAWTGELFF
TGTGCCAGCAGCAAAGGGGGGGCCTGGACCGGGGAGCTGTTTTTT
>TRBJ1-5|TRBV12-3/TRBV12-4|few|-
CASSSFRLDQPQHF
TGTGCCAGCAGTTCTTTCCGCCTTGATCAGCCCCAGCATTTT
>TRBJ1-6|TRBV6-5|-|-
CASSYGAAYNSPLHF
TGTGCCAGCAGTTACGGCGCCGCCTATAATTCACCCCTCCACTTT
>TRBJ2-1|TRBV5-1|few|-
CASYRTIRTDNNEQFF
TGCGCCAGCTACCGGACGATACGGACGGACAACAATGAGCAGTTCTTC
>TRBJ2-3|TRBV12-3/TRBV12-4|-|-
CASSYKPLSRGQSTDTQYF
TGTGCCAGCAGTTACAAACCCCTTTCCCGGGGCCAAAGCACAGATACGCAGTATTTT
>TRBJ1-1|TRBV12-3/TRBV12-4|many|TRBD1
CASSPGQGTRRETEAFF
TGTGCCAGCAGTCCGGGACAGGGAACCCGAAGGGAAACTGAAGCTTTCTTT
>TRBJ2-6|TRBV20-1|-|TRBD2
CSASPLAGIAGANVLTF
TGCAGTGCTAGCCCACTAGCGGGGATTGCTGGGGCCAACGTCCTGACTTTC
>TRBJ2-5|TRBV24-1|-|-
CATSDFVLGQSEETQYF
TGTGCCACCAGTGATTTTGTCTTGGGGCAGTCCGAAGAGACCCAGTACTTC
>TRBJ2-5|TRBV20-1|few|-
CSARGPQSRETQYF
TGCAGTGCTAGGGGCCCCCAATCCAGGGAGACCCAGTACTTC
>TRBJ2-2|TRBV21-1|-|-
CASSKKGRGANTGELFF
TGTGCCAGCAGCAAAAAGGGTCGAGGGGCGAACACCGGGGAGCTGTTTTTT
>TRBJ2-2|TRBV4-3|many|TRBD2
CASSQGYRTSGRNTGELFF
TGCGCCAGCAGCCAAGGATATAGGACTAGCGGCCGGAACACCGGGGAGCTGTTTTTT
>TRBJ1-5|TRBV27|-|TRBD1
CASSPGQEHQPQHF
TGTGCCAGCAGTCCCGGACAGGAACATCAGCCCCAGCATTTT
>TRBJ2-5|TRBV29-1|few|TRBD1
CSVEVVWGQGWGETQYF
TGCAGCGTTGAAGTAGTATGGGGACAGGGCTGGGGAGAGACCCAGTACTTC
>TRBJ2-7|TRBV19|few|TRBD2
CASSTPSGGGVGYEQYF
TGTGCCAGTAGTACCCCTTCAGGCGGGGGGGTAGGTTACGAGCAGTACTTC
>TRBJ1-1|TRBV29-1|many|-
CSARGWGTEAFF
TGCAGCGCGAGAGGGTGGGGCACTGAAGCTTTCTTT
>TRBJ2-1|TRBV7-2|-|-
CASSWPTGYNEQFF
TGTGCCAGCAGCTGGCCCACTGGTTACAATGAGCAGTTCTTC
>TRBJ1-2|TRBV20-1|-|-
CSARDGYGYTF
TGCAGTGCTAGAGACGGCTATGGCTACACCTTC
>TRBJ1-1|TRBV4-3|-|-
CASSQDRRYNTEAFF
TGCGCCAGCAGCCAAGATCGACGGTATAACACTGAAGCTTTCTTT
>TRBJ1-2|TRBV5-4|-|-
CASSLGVTLHF
TGTGCCAGCAGCTTGGGAGTTACTCTTCACTTC
>TRBJ1-2|TRBV28|-|TRBD1
CASSETGQYGYTF
TGTGCCAGCAGTGAGACAGGGCAATATGGCTACACCTTC
>TRBJ1-1|TRBV20-1|many|-
CSARIPTIPPLNTEAFF
TGCAGTGCTAGAATCCCTACAATACCTCCCCTGAACACTGAAGCTTTCTTT
>TRBJ1-5|TRBV20-1|few|TRBD1
CSARQGYSNQPQHF
TGCAGTGCCAGACAGGGTTATAGCAATCAGCCCCAGCATTTT
>TRBJ2-5|TRBV12-3/TRBV12-4|-|-
CASSLQSAGATETQYF
TGTGCCAGCAGTTTACAATCGGCCGGGGCCACGGAGACCCAGTACTTC
>TRBJ2-5|TRBV7-9|-|-
CASSLLGVPETQYF
TGTGCCAGCAGCCTCCTGGGGGTCCCAGAGACCCAGTACTTC
>TRBJ2-1|TRBV20-1|many|-
CSVSQGLLNYNEQFF
TGCAGTGTTTCCCAGGGTCTACTGAACTACAATGAGCAGTTCTTC
>TRBJ2-5|TRBV20-1|many|-
CSARDTSSGETQYF
TGCAGTGCTAGAGACACTAGCTCCGGGGAGACCCAGTACTTC
>TRBJ2-4|TRBV11-2|-|-
CASSPPGVTKNIQYF
TGTGCCAGCAGCCCCCCTGGCGTGACCAAAAACATTCAGTACTTC